Listed below are T cell receptor beta chains from one sample, sequenced in a study of T-cell memory formation after mild COVID-19. TCRdb reanalysed the 5' RACE reads using MiXCR and keeps one entry per CDR3 protein. The top ten hold around a fifth of the sample, which has roughly 280,000 distinct CDR3 sequences, 7% to 10% seen once. The sample was PBMCs or a T cell subset sorted from them (not recorded which). These receptors came from a young man who had mild COVID-19 (a few samples of this study predate the infection). Cell type and time point are not known. Each CDR3 is given with its conserved first and last residue. The order of the fields is CDR3 length, clone size, J gene, D gene, V gene, CDR3 DNA, CDR3 protein. D genes are given only for firm matches. Expanded clones get a size class; other rows say once, few or many, or leave the size out.

14 few TRBJ1-2 TRBD1 TRBV5-1 TGCGCCAGCAGCTTGGAGCGGCAGGGGGATCGCTACACCTTC CASSLERQGDRYTF
11 many TRBJ1-1 - TRBV7-8 TGTGCCACCTCTACGAACACTGAAGCTTTCTTT CATSTNTEAFF
14 - TRBJ2-5 TRBD2 TRBV7-2 TGTGCCAGCAGCTTGATCGGGGGAGGGGAGACCCAGTACTTC CASSLIGGGETQYF
17 few TRBJ2-1 TRBD2 TRBV7-3 TGTGCCAGCAGCTTAAGCGGTCTAGCGGGGGTTGTGTATGAGCAGTTCTTC CASSLSGLAGVVYEQFF
15 - TRBJ1-5 - TRBV6-5 TGTGCCAGCAGTTACTCGACAGCTTCAAATCAGCCCCAGCATTTT CASSYSTASNQPQHF
14 once TRBJ2-1 - TRBV24-1 TGTGCCACCAGCGCCTCGACGGCTTACAATGAGCAGTTCTTC CATSASTAYNEQFF
15 few TRBJ2-3 TRBD2 TRBV6-5 TGTGCCAGCAGTTACTCGCAACTAGCGGAAGATACGCAGTATTTT CASSYSQLAEDTQYF
14 few TRBJ1-3 - TRBV12-3/TRBV12-4 TGTGCCAGCAGTTTCGGCAGCTCTGGAAACACCATATATTTT CASSFGSSGNTIYF
15 few TRBJ2-1 TRBD2 TRBV5-5 TGTGCCAGCAGCTACCCTAGCGGGGTTGTCGGTGAGCAGTTCTTC CASSYPSGVVGEQFF
15 few TRBJ2-1 - TRBV29-1 TGCAGCGTTGAAGCGGCGGGGTCGGAGTACAATGAGCAGTTCTTC CSVEAAGSEYNEQFF
13 few TRBJ2-7 - TRBV6-5 TGTGCCAGCAGTTACTCGGGGGTGTACGAGCAGTACTTC CASSYSGVYEQYF
14 - TRBJ1-2 - TRBV11-2 TGTGCCAGCAGCTTAGATACCGGGGACTATGGCTACACCTTC CASSLDTGDYGYTF
17 few TRBJ2-1 TRBD2 TRBV7-8 TGTGCCAGCATGCGACCGGGGGGGACTAGTACCAACAATGAGCAGTTCTTC CASMRPGGTSTNNEQFF
15 - TRBJ1-6 - TRBV6-1 TGTGCCAGCAGTGAATCGGCAGTAATTAATTCACCCCTCCACTTT CASSESAVINSPLHF
16 many TRBJ1-1 TRBD1 TRBV6-6 TGTGCCAGCAGTCCCCCTCGACAGGGGGCGGGCACTGAAGCTTTCTTT CASSPPRQGAGTEAFF
17 - TRBJ2-5 - TRBV4-1 TGCGCCAGCAGCCAGGTCCAAGGGGTAAACCCAGTAGGGACCCAGTACTTC CASSQVQGVNPVGTQYF
15 few TRBJ2-3 - TRBV7-3 TGTGCCAGCAGCCAAAGGACGGGGAGCACAGATACGCAGTATTTT CASSQRTGSTDTQYF
15 many TRBJ2-1 TRBD2 TRBV9 TGTGCCAGCAGCGTGACAGCGGGGCCAAACAATGAGCAGTTCTTC CASSVTAGPNNEQFF